Following are 6 T cell receptor beta chains from one sample sequenced in a study of monozygotic twins with inflammatory bowel disease. TCRdb re-called the 5' RACE reads; every CDR3 protein appears as one record, without DNA. This sample carries more than 75,000 distinct CDR3 sequences, with about 8% going to the ten biggest clones. Sequencing was performed on blood. All receptors derive from a human donor with ulcerative colitis or Crohn's disease, or a healthy co-twin of an affected twin (not recorded which).

The chain uses TRBV7-2 and TRBJ2-5; TCRdb reports TRBD1, a call that lacks DNA to check it against. The CDR3 loop spans 17 amino acids. Germline CDR1 is SGHTA and CDR2 is FQGNSA. CDR3 residues: CASSLVPQGPLQETQYF.

This clonotype is identified as medium-sized from frequency. The V call is TRBV5-1, the J call TRBJ2-1; TCRdb outputs TRBD1, but without DNA this stays unchecked. The V gene's germline CDR1 is SGHRS and CDR2 YFSETQ. The CDR3 spans 15 residues. CDR3 residues: CASVRGGSSYNEQFF. Complete variable domain (other parts from reference TRBV5-1 and TRBJ2-1): KAGVTQTPRYLIKTRGQQVTLSCSPISGHRSVSWYQQTPGQGLQFLFEYFSETQRNKGNFPGRFSGRQFSNSRSEMNVSTLELGDSALYLCASVRGGSSYNEQFFGPGTRLTVL.

This sequence joins TRBV2 and TRBJ1-4; the TRBD1 assignment by TCRdb is unverifiable without DNA. CDR3 length equals 15 residues. Germline V gene data show CDR1 as SNHLY and CDR2 as FYNNEI. The CDR3 here is CASSPADRRNEKLFF.

The chain joins TRBV2 to TRBJ2-1; absent DNA, TCRdb's TRBD1 call cannot be checked. Germline-derived CDR1 and CDR2 are SNHLY and FYNNEI. The CDR3 has 16 amino acids. CDR3 residues: CASKGWTVSSYNEQFF.

The chain joins TRBV3-1 to TRBJ1-1; without DNA, the TCRdb call of TRBD1 cannot be checked. The CDR3 length is 15 residues. Germline CDR1 and CDR2: LGHDT and YNNKEL (reference sequence). The CDR3 sequence is CASSQFPGMNTEAFF.

The chain is built from TRBV10-3 and TRBJ1-5; absent DNA, TCRdb's TRBD1 call cannot be checked. CDR1 ENHRY and CDR2 SYGVKD come from the germline V gene. The CDR3 spans 15 residues. The CDR3 is CAISEGASSYQLQHF.